This passage covers 31 T cell receptor beta chains from one sample sequenced in a study of T cell responses to AZD1222 COVID-19 vaccine. Generated by immunoSEQ multiplex PCR, the TCRdb table keeps only in-frame clones and is missing some. The table records around 91,000 clones, approximately 91% of them present only once. Source: peripheral blood, taken on day 0 of AZD1222 vaccination. The receptors were sampled from an adult in good health.

This chain joins TRBV19 and TRBJ2-1, with 9 bases aligning to TRBD2. CDR3 length: 16 amino acids. V gave up 5 bases and J gave up 6 bases; unmatched junction bases: 11. Per the germline V gene, CDR1 is LNHDA and CDR2 is SQIVND (reference sequence). The CDR3 DNA sequence: TGTGCCAGTAGTTTCCTCAGCGGGGGGCTAGTCAATGAGCAGTTCTTC. Amino acids: CASSFLSGGLVNEQFF.

The chain joins TRBV12-3 or TRBV12-4 to TRBJ1-1, with D unresolved. The CDR3 covers 13 residues. V dropped 7 bases and J dropped 1 base, with 10 bases sitting between them. CDR3 sequence: CASTAQPNTEAFF. In DNA form, the CDR3 reads TGTGCCAGCACTGCACAGCCGAACACTGAAGCTTTCTTT.

J is TRBJ2-7 and V is TRBV5-1, with D possibly matching TRBD2 (5 bases). CDR1 and CDR2 (germline): SGHRS, YFSETQ. The CDR3 consists of 15 residues. With 0 bases removed from V and 4 bases from J, the gap between germline ends came to 14 bases. The CDR3 nucleotides read TGCGCCAGCAGCTTGGGGACTCCCTTTATGTACGAGCAGTACTTC. Amino acid sequence: CASSLGTPFMYEQYF.

This chain uses TRBV10-3 with TRBJ2-7; 7 positions agree with TRBD2. The CDR3 has 15 residues. V gave up 10 bases and J gave up 6 bases; unmatched junction bases: 18. Germline loops: CDR1 ENHRY, CDR2 SYGVKD. The CDR3 bases are TGTGCCACCCTCGTCGGTGACGGGGGGTACTCCGAGCAGTACTTC. The encoded protein is CATLVGDGGYSEQYF.

This clone was counted a single time. V is TRBV6-5 and J is TRBJ1-6; 8 positions agree with TRBD1. Trimming cost V 0 bases and J 8 bases; bases outside gene matches: 6. The CDR3 contains 16 residues. Germline CDR1 MNHEY, CDR2 SVGAGI. CDR3 DNA sequence: TGTGCCAGCAGTTACTCCTTGCAGGGGGCCGATTCACCCCTCCACTTT. Protein: CASSYSLQGADSPLHF.

The chain carries TRBV27 and TRBJ1-1; no clear D. The CDR3 sequence is 13 residues long. Between the trimmed V and J ends, which lost 5 bases and 3 bases, there was a span of 10 bases. Germline-derived CDR1 and CDR2 are MNHEY and SMNVEV (reference sequence). CDR3 residues: CASSVGVYTEAFF. For the CDR3, the DNA is TGTGCCAGCAGTGTCGGGGTATACACTGAAGCTTTCTTT.

This clone has only one observation. The chain has TRBV28 and TRBJ1-6, with D unresolved. Germline V gene lookup returns CDR1 MDHEN and CDR2 SYDVKM. With 6 bases removed from V and 11 bases from J, the gap between germline ends came to 14 bases. The CDR3 extends over 13 amino acids. The CDR3 spells CASSPNAGTPLHF. The CDR3 region has the DNA TGTGCCAGCAGCCCCAACGCGGGTACACCCCTCCACTTT.

The chain is built from TRBV3-1 (or the pseudogene TRBV3-2) and TRBJ2-7, with D possibly TRBD1 on 5 matching bases. Germline V lookup: CDR1 LGHDT, CDR2 YNNKEL (reference sequence). V was pared by 0 bases and J by 2 bases, with 17 bases between. This CDR3 comprises 17 residues. In nucleotides, the CDR3 is TGTGCCAGCAGCCAAGATGTGGTCCCCAGGGCCCCCTACGAGCAGTACTTC. This sequence encodes CASSQDVVPRAPYEQYF.

V gene TRBV14 combines with J gene TRBJ1-1; D is unresolved. V was trimmed by 1 base and J by 0 bases, leaving 3 bases between them. CDR3 size: 13 residues. The germline V gene has CDR1 SGHDN and CDR2 FVKESK. For the CDR3, the DNA is TGTGCCAGCAGCCAAGTCATGAACACTGAAGCTTTCTTT. This gives the protein CASSQVMNTEAFF.

This clone came up a few times. The chain recombines TRBV28 with TRBJ1-6; no definite D call. CDR3 size: 16 residues. The V and J ends lost 5 bases and 4 bases respectively, with 15 bases between them. Germline CDR1 reads MDHEN; CDR2 reads SYDVKM. The CDR3 protein is CASSPLIGSYNSPLHF. The CDR3 DNA sequence: TGTGCCAGCAGTCCCCTGATTGGGAGTTATAATTCACCCCTCCACTTT.

The chain couples TRBV5-6 to TRBJ1-4; D not certain. CDR3 length: 15 residues. V lost 0 bases to trimming and J lost 2 bases, with 8 bases between them. From germline, CDR1 is SGHDT and CDR2 YYEEEE. CDR3 sequence reads: CASSLVGRTNEKLFF. CDR3 sequence (DNA): TGTGCCAGCAGCTTGGTTGGACGGACTAATGAAAAACTGTTTTTT.

The chain has TRBV3-1 (or the pseudogene TRBV3-2) and TRBJ2-7, with D unclear. The germline V gene has CDR1 LGHDT and CDR2 YNNKEL (reference sequence). The length of the CDR3 is 12 residues. Trimming removed 0 bases from V and 6 bases from J, with 6 bases in between. The CDR3 here is CASSQDRGEQYF. CDR3 bases: TGTGCCAGCAGCCAAGATCGTGGCGAGCAGTACTTC.

This clone was counted a single time. The rearrangement joins TRBV7-3 to TRBJ2-1, with D perhaps matching TRBD1 (6 bases). Trimming took 3 bases from V and 9 from J, leaving 6 bases between them. CDR1 is SGHTA and CDR2 is FQGTGA in the germline V gene. CDR3 length: 11 residues. The CDR3 region is CASSLGAEQFF. The CDR3 DNA follows: TGTGCCAGCAGCTTGGGGGCTGAGCAGTTCTTC.

This chain uses TRBV7-2 with TRBJ2-5, with unresolved D. CDR1 SGHTA and CDR2 FQGNSA come from the germline V gene. The CDR3 spans 14 residues. The V end lost 0 bases, the J end lost 4 bases, and 9 bases lay between the germline ends. The CDR3 region is CASSLAGWAETQYF. CDR3 DNA: TGTGCCAGCAGCTTAGCGGGGTGGGCAGAGACCCAGTACTTC. Complete variable domain (other parts from reference TRBV7-2 and TRBJ2-5): GAGVSQSPSNKVTEKGKDVELRCDPISGHTALYWYRQSLGQGLEFLIYFQGNSAPDKSGLPSDRFSAERTGGSVSTLTIQRTQQEDSAVYLCASSLAGWAETQYFGPGTRLLVL.

Turning to this clone: Additional DNA sequences in this sample encode the identical CDR3. The chain recombines TRBV9 with TRBJ2-1; D unclear. The CDR3 sequence is 12 residues long. CDR1 SGDLS and CDR2 YYNGEE come from the germline V gene. V lost 1 base and J 7 bases, leaving 6 bases between the germline ends. The DNA of the CDR3 is TGTGCCAGCAGCGTACAAGGAAATGAGCAGTTCTTC. Residues: CASSVQGNEQFF.

The CDR3 spells CASSQGVGETQYF. The CDR3 DNA sequence: TGTGCCAGCAGTCAGGGGGTTGGGGAGACCCAGTACTTC. V is TRBV6-5 and J is TRBJ2-5; TRBD1 aligns across 7 bases. The CDR3 length is 13 residues. The ends lost 5 bases at V and 5 bases at J; junction bases unmatched: 5. The germline CDR1 and CDR2 sequences are MNHEY and SVGAGI.

The chain employs TRBV18 and TRBJ2-1; 9 nucleotides line up with TRBD2. The CDR3 runs to 16 residues. After removal of 3 bases from V and 5 bases from J, the junction contained 8 bases not matched to a gene. Germline V gene lookup returns CDR1 KGHSH and CDR2 LQKENI. The CDR3 nucleotides are TGTGCCAGCTCACCTTTAGGGGCTAGCGGGAACAATGAGCAGTTCTTC. As protein: CASSPLGASGNNEQFF.

The gene calls are TRBV10-3 and TRBJ1-3; D ambiguous. Per the germline V gene, CDR1 is ENHRY and CDR2 is SYGVKD. This CDR3 is built from 15 residues. V was trimmed by 2 bases and J by 1 base, leaving 9 bases between them. The CDR3 sequence: CAISELGVSGNTIYF. In DNA form, the CDR3 reads TGTGCCATCAGTGAGCTCGGGGTGTCTGGAAACACCATATATTTT.

V usage is TRBV7-9 and J usage is TRBJ2-3; no clear D. The V end was cut by 3 bases, the J end by 2 bases, with 9 bases between. Germline V gives CDR1 SEHNR, CDR2 FQNEAQ (reference sequence). This CDR3 contains 14 residues. This CDR3 reads CASSFGLPTDTQYF. For the CDR3, the DNA is TGTGCCAGCAGCTTTGGGCTTCCCACAGATACGCAGTATTTT. Together with reference TRBV7-9 and TRBJ2-3, the CDR3 gives the full variable domain: DTGVSQNPRHKITKRGQNVTFRCDPISEHNRLYWYRQTLGQGPEFLTYFQNEAQLEKSRLLSDRFSAERPKGSFSTLEIQRTEQGDSAMYLCASSFGLPTDTQYFGPGTRLTVL.

The V gene is TRBV7-9, the J gene TRBJ2-3; 9 bases fit TRBD2. Looked up from germline, CDR1 is SEHNR and CDR2 is FQNEAQ (reference sequence). This CDR3 contains 17 residues. After removal of 2 bases from V and 2 bases from J, the junction contained 8 bases not matched to a gene. DNA for the CDR3: TGTGCCAGCAGCTTACCATCTAGCGGGATATTCACAGATACGCAGTATTTT. Residues: CASSLPSSGIFTDTQYF.

The V call is TRBV5-1, the J call TRBJ2-7, with unresolved D. The CDR3 has 13 amino acids. Germline assignment: CDR1 SGHRS and CDR2 YFSETQ. The V end lost 0 bases, the J end lost 0 bases, and 4 bases lay between the germline ends. The CDR3 region is CASSLGVSYEQYF. CDR3 coding DNA: TGCGCCAGCAGCTTGGGGGTCTCCTACGAGCAGTACTTC.

To note about this clone: Distinct nucleotide sequences in the sample also encode this CDR3. This chain uses TRBV18 with TRBJ2-7, with no clear D. The CDR3 is 13 residues long. CDR1 is KGHSH and CDR2 is LQKENI in the germline V gene. Trimming took 0 bases from V and 3 from J, leaving 6 bases between them. CDR3 nucleotide sequence: TGTGCCAGCTCACCACCCGGCAGCTACGAGCAGTACTTC. This encodes CASSPPGSYEQYF.

This clone was seen only once. The J gene is TRBJ2-5, the V gene TRBV5-4; D tentatively reads TRBD1 or TRBD2 (5 bases each). This CDR3 contains 15 residues. Germline V CDR1 and CDR2: SGHNT, YYREEE (reference sequence). Deletions cut 4 bases from V and 5 bases from J, with 18 bases between. The CDR3: CASSGRVVGKETQYF. In DNA form, the CDR3 reads TGTGCCAGCAGCGGCAGGGTGGTCGGGAAGGAGACCCAGTACTTC.

CDR3 DNA sequence: TGCGCCAGCAGCGCCAAGCGGAGCCCCACAGATACGCAGTATTTT. The encoded protein is CASSAKRSPTDTQYF. This rearrangement joins TRBV5-1 to TRBJ2-3; D might be TRBD2 (5 bases). The CDR3 runs 15 residues. In germline, CDR1 is SGHRS, CDR2 YFSETQ. The ends were cut back, 4 bases at V and 2 bases at J, with 14 bases in the middle.

The chain links TRBV5-1 to TRBJ2-3; 7 nucleotides agree with TRBD1. V lost 0 bases, J lost 5 bases, and 3 bases stayed unmatched. CDR1 is SGHRS, CDR2 YFSETQ, per germline. The CDR3 runs to 14 residues. CDR3: CASSLGQGEDTQYF. In DNA form, the CDR3 reads TGCGCCAGCAGCTTGGGGCAGGGGGAAGATACGCAGTATTTT.

The V call is TRBV7-8, the J call TRBJ1-1; the match to TRBD1 covers 7 bases. Germline CDR1 SGHVS, CDR2 FQNEAQ. There are 15 residues in the CDR3. V lost 5 bases and J lost 11; bases outside the gene matches: 17. The CDR3 loop reads CASSLRGQGEGGAFF. The CDR3 DNA sequence: TGTGCCAGCAGCCTGAGGGGGCAGGGGGAAGGTGGGGCTTTCTTT.

The chain is built from TRBV19 and TRBJ1-5; no clear D. The CDR3 extends over 13 amino acids. In germline, CDR1 is LNHDA, CDR2 SQIVND (reference sequence). Deletions cut 4 bases from V and 6 bases from J, with 10 bases between. The CDR3 bases are TGTGCCAGTAGTACCTTGACGGCTCAGCCCCAGCATTTT. This translates into CASSTLTAQPQHF.

This sequence joins TRBV3-1 (or the pseudogene TRBV3-2) and TRBJ1-3; D ambiguous. The germline gives CDR1 LGHDT, CDR2 YNNKEL (reference sequence). The CDR3 sequence is 13 residues long. Trimming left V 0 bases short and J 3 bases short, with 3 bases between. CDR3 amino acids: CASSQDSGNTIYF. The DNA for the CDR3 is TGTGCCAGCAGCCAAGACAGTGGAAACACCATATATTTT.

V gene TRBV5-1 combines with J gene TRBJ2-3; no clear D gene. Trimming left V 0 bases short and J 4 bases short, with 6 bases between. The CDR3 loop spans 13 amino acids. From germline, CDR1 is SGHRS and CDR2 YFSETQ. The CDR3 nucleotides are TGCGCCAGCAGCTTGGGTGGGTCAGATACGCAGTATTTT. Protein product: CASSLGGSDTQYF.

This rearrangement joins TRBV19 to TRBJ1-6; weak D call: TRBD1 (5 bases). The V end lost 4 bases, the J end lost 4 bases, and 11 bases lay between the germline ends. Germline V gene lookup returns CDR1 LNHDA and CDR2 SQIVND (reference sequence). This CDR3 comprises 15 residues. For the CDR3, the DNA is TGTGCCAGTAGTAAAAGACAGACGTATAATTCACCCCTCCACTTT. It encodes CASSKRQTYNSPLHF.

The table lists this clone with a few counts. This sequence joins TRBV4-2 and TRBJ2-7; D possibly corresponds to TRBD2 (6 bases). The ends were cut back, 0 bases at V and 1 base at J, with 16 bases in the middle. The CDR3 consists of 17 residues. The germline CDR1 and CDR2 sequences are LGHNA and YNFKEQ. The CDR3 loop reads CASSQDLPLASSYEQYF. The CDR3 nucleotides read TGTGCCAGCAGCCAAGATCTCCCCCTAGCGAGTTCCTACGAGCAGTACTTC.